Listed here are 30 T cell receptor beta chains from one sample, sequenced in a study of shared clonotypes between healthy human individuals. Produced via immunoSEQ multiplex PCR; TCRdb's table is partial and in-frame only. The sample contains more than 2 million clones, roughly 94% of which appear only once. Sequencing used naive CD4+ T cells sorted from blood. The subset denotes: CD45RA+ positively selected. Every receptor here comes from a man younger than 35 in good health.

This chain uses TRBV7-8 with TRBJ1-4; 10 bases are shared with TRBD1. Germline V gene data show CDR1 as SGHVS and CDR2 as FQNEAQ. This CDR3 contains 15 residues. V shed 5 bases and J 6 bases; nucleotides not matched to a gene: 6. CDR3 in amino acids: CASSPTGGEDEKLFF. CDR3 coding DNA: TGTGCCAGCAGCCCGACAGGGGGCGAGGATGAAAAACTGTTTTTT.

The V gene is TRBV7-9, the J gene TRBJ2-5; 10 bases match TRBD1. The CDR3 contains 15 residues. Germline loops: CDR1 SEHNR, CDR2 FQNEAQ (reference sequence). The junction had 7 bases not matched to a gene; V was cut back by 4 bases and J by 5 bases. The CDR3, as DNA: TGTGCCAGCAGCTCGGGGGACAGGGGAGGTGAGACCCAGTACTTC. Translating gives CASSSGDRGGETQYF.

This clone was counted at least ten times. The sample carries other DNA sequences with the same CDR3. The gene calls are TRBV4-2 and TRBJ2-5; possible D gene TRBD1, 5 bases. V was trimmed by 1 base and J by 2 bases, leaving 8 bases between them. Germline lookup yields CDR1 LGHNA and CDR2 YNFKEQ. The CDR3 runs to 14 residues. CDR3 residues: CASSQVTGQETQYF. The CDR3 DNA follows: TGTGCCAGCAGCCAAGTCACAGGTCAAGAGACCCAGTACTTC.

This chain uses TRBV5-5 with TRBJ1-4, with D perhaps matching TRBD1 (5 bases). Germline values: CDR1 SGHKS, CDR2 YYEKEE (reference sequence). V was pared by 7 bases and J by 0 bases, with 10 bases between. The CDR3 is 14 residues long. In DNA, the CDR3 is TGTGCCAGCGGGACTCATGCAACTAATGAAAAACTGTTTTTT. Its protein is CASGTHATNEKLFF.

This sequence joins TRBV7-8 and TRBJ1-5; 7 bases are shared with TRBD1. With 7 bases clipped from V and 4 bases from J, the junction kept 4 bases outside the gene matches. CDR3 length: 13 amino acids. Looked up from germline, CDR1 is SGHVS and CDR2 is FQNEAQ. The DNA of the CDR3 is TGTGCCAGCACCACAGGGGCTAATCAGCCCCAGCATTTT. This codes for CASTTGANQPQHF.

This chain joins TRBV10-3 and TRBJ2-3; 8 nucleotides agree with TRBD1. Germline lookup yields CDR1 ENHRY and CDR2 SYGVKD. V shed 6 bases, J shed 2 bases, and the junction held 7 bases outside the gene matches. This CDR3 is built from 15 residues. The CDR3 loop reads CAIRPSGGFTDTQYF. CDR3 nucleotides: TGTGCCATCAGGCCGTCAGGGGGCTTCACAGATACGCAGTATTTT.

V and J are TRBV14 and TRBJ1-1, with D perhaps matching TRBD1 (5 bases). This CDR3 is built from 15 residues. Trimming stripped 3 bases from V and 4 bases from J, with 15 bases between. The germline CDR1 and CDR2 sequences are SGHDN and FVKESK. The CDR3: CASSQISAGSTEAFF. CDR3 DNA sequence: TGTGCCAGCAGCCAGATATCGGCAGGGAGCACTGAAGCTTTCTTT.

The chain uses TRBV6-1 and TRBJ2-3; either TRBD1 or TRBD2 may supply D (7 bases each). The CDR3 runs to 17 residues. V was shortened by 3 bases and J by 3 bases, with 19 bases between the two germline ends. Germline lookup yields CDR1 MNHNS and CDR2 SASEGT. The CDR3 loop reads CASSDSRGGTVTDTQYF. The DNA of the CDR3 is TGTGCCAGCAGTGACAGTCGGGGAGGGACAGTGACAGATACGCAGTATTTT.

The CDR3 sequence is CASSAAVGGEAGELFF. In DNA, the CDR3 is TGTGCCAGCAGTGCAGCTGTAGGGGGAGAAGCCGGGGAGCTGTTTTTT. This chain connects TRBV6-4 to TRBJ2-2; maybe TRBD1 (6 bases). The V end lost 4 bases, the J end lost 6 bases, and 18 bases lay between the germline ends. This CDR3 is built from 16 residues. The germline gives CDR1 MRHNA, CDR2 SNTAGT.

The V gene is TRBV9, the J gene TRBJ1-5; tentative D call: TRBD1 (5 bases). This CDR3 is 17 amino acids long. The germline V gene encodes CDR1 SGDLS and CDR2 YYNGEE. Trimming removed 0 bases from V and 0 bases from J, with 13 bases in between. The CDR3 reads CASSVEGGEYSNQPQHF. The DNA for the CDR3 is TGTGCCAGCAGCGTAGAAGGAGGGGAGTATAGCAATCAGCCCCAGCATTTT.

The J gene is TRBJ1-4, the V gene TRBV7-9; D unresolved. The V end lost 2 bases, the J end lost 8 bases, and 6 bases lay between the germline ends. Germline CDR1 reads SEHNR; CDR2 reads FQNEAQ (reference sequence). The CDR3 is 12 residues long. The CDR3 reads CASSLPSEKLFF. Here the CDR3 DNA reads TGTGCCAGCAGCTTACCCTCAGAAAAACTGTTTTTT.

The rearrangement uses TRBV5-1 and TRBJ2-3, with a weak D call TRBD2 (5 bases). Germline CDR1 is SGHRS and CDR2 is YFSETQ. Trimming pared 0 bases from V and 8 bases from J, leaving 16 bases between. The CDR3 runs to 15 residues. The CDR3 loop is CASSLEAAAAGTQYF. The CDR3 DNA is TGCGCCAGCAGCTTGGAAGCAGCGGCGGCAGGTACGCAGTATTTT.

As to this clone: The sample holds other DNA sequences that translate to the same CDR3. The rearrangement links TRBV29-1 to TRBJ1-4, with 7 bases that match TRBD1. The V and J ends lost 6 bases and 5 bases, in that order; junction bases with no gene match: 6. Germline assignment: CDR1 SQVTM and CDR2 ANQGSEA. There are 13 residues in the CDR3. The CDR3 sequence: CSVAGTANEKLFF. The CDR3 nucleotides are TGCAGCGTCGCCGGGACAGCAAATGAAAAACTGTTTTTT.

This clone was seen once. This chain joins TRBV7-2 and TRBJ1-5; no clear D. Trimming removed 1 base at V and 1 base at J, with 8 bases between. The CDR3 is 15 residues long. Germline CDR1 is SGHTA and CDR2 is FQGNSA. The CDR3 loop is CASSLVQTSNQPQHF. For the CDR3, the DNA is TGTGCCAGCAGCTTAGTACAGACGAGCAATCAGCCCCAGCATTTT. Complete variable domain (other parts from reference TRBV7-2 and TRBJ1-5): GAGVSQSPSNKVTEKGKDVELRCDPISGHTALYWYRQSLGQGLEFLIYFQGNSAPDKSGLPSDRFSAERTGGSVSTLTIQRTQQEDSAVYLCASSLVQTSNQPQHFGDGTRLSIL.

This clone was counted once. The chain couples TRBV19 to TRBJ2-2; D remains unclear. Per the germline V gene, CDR1 is LNHDA and CDR2 is SQIVND (reference sequence). The ends were cut back, 3 bases at V and 5 bases at J, with 7 bases in the middle. The CDR3 is 13 amino acids. CDR3 sequence reads: CASSMTETGELFF. Here the CDR3 DNA reads TGTGCCAGTAGTATGACTGAAACCGGGGAGCTGTTTTTT.

CDR3 in amino acids: CASSSQGPSSYNEQFF. CDR3 sequence (DNA): TGTGCCAGCAGTTCCCAGGGGCCGAGCTCCTACAATGAGCAGTTCTTC. V gene TRBV28 combines with J gene TRBJ2-1, with D perhaps matching TRBD1 (6 bases). CDR1 and CDR2 from the germline V gene are MDHEN and SYDVKM. There are 16 residues in the CDR3. The ends were cut back, 4 bases at V and 0 bases at J, with 13 bases in the middle.

This chain links TRBV2 with TRBJ1-2; D not resolved. The length of the CDR3 is 11 residues. Per germline, CDR1 SNHLY and CDR2 FYNNEI. Trimming removed 3 bases from V and 8 bases from J, with 7 bases in between. The DNA for the CDR3 is TGTGCCAGCAGTGAGGTTGCGGGCTACACCTTC. It encodes CASSEVAGYTF.

The genes are TRBV5-1 and TRBJ2-3, with TRBD1 matching 10 bases. In germline, CDR1 is SGHRS, CDR2 YFSETQ. This CDR3 region has 15 residues. J was trimmed by 4 bases and V by 7 bases; bases with no gene match: 9. The CDR3 DNA is TGCGCCAGCTTCCCGGGACAGGGGTATGCAGATACGCAGTATTTT. It translates to CASFPGQGYADTQYF.

The chain joins TRBV6-1 to TRBJ2-5; 9 bases are a match to TRBD2. V was clipped by 7 bases and J by 4 bases; unmatched bases: 7. Germline values: CDR1 MNHNS, CDR2 SASEGT. This CDR3 spans 14 amino acids. CDR3 coding DNA: TGTGCCAGCAAGGCGGGAGGGCCGGGAGAGACCCAGTACTTC. Its protein product is CASKAGGPGETQYF.

The chain uses TRBV10-3 and TRBJ2-1, with 10 bases lining up with TRBD2. Losses at the gene ends were 7 bases for V and 9 bases for J; bases not matched to a gene: 6. The CDR3 has 13 residues. Looked up from germline, CDR1 is ENHRY and CDR2 is SYGVKD. CDR3 residues: CAIKASGSGEQFF. Written as DNA, the CDR3 is TGTGCCATCAAGGCTAGCGGGAGTGGTGAGCAGTTCTTC.

The rearrangement joins TRBV2 to TRBJ2-2; D not certain. The length of the CDR3 is 13 residues. Germline V lookup: CDR1 SNHLY, CDR2 FYNNEI. V shed 6 bases and J shed 5 bases, with 10 bases lying between them. CDR3 sequence reads: CASRERATGELFF. For the CDR3, the DNA is TGTGCCAGCAGGGAAAGGGCTACCGGGGAGCTGTTTTTT.

This clone occurred once. The chain employs TRBV10-3 and TRBJ1-4, with TRBD1 as a possible D gene (5 bases). Germline values: CDR1 ENHRY, CDR2 SYGVKD. This CDR3 is 17 amino acids long. Trimming cost V 0 bases and J 0 bases, with 11 bases left between them. The CDR3 reads CAISESFLGATNEKLFF. The CDR3 DNA sequence: TGTGCCATCAGTGAGTCTTTCTTGGGGGCAACTAATGAAAAACTGTTTTTT.

V gene TRBV6-5 combines with J gene TRBJ1-2; the match to TRBD1 covers 8 bases. CDR3 length equals 14 residues. V was clipped by 4 bases and J by 5 bases; unmatched bases: 6. The germline V gene has CDR1 MNHEY and CDR2 SVGAGI. CDR3 in amino acids: CASSSTGVLYGYTF. Here the CDR3 DNA reads TGTGCCAGCAGTTCGACAGGGGTACTTTATGGCTACACCTTC.

The V call is TRBV30, the J call TRBJ2-5; D remains unclear. CDR1 and CDR2 (germline): GTSNPN, SVGIG (reference sequence). The CDR3 runs to 13 residues. V lost 0 bases and J lost 3, with 8 bases in between. CDR3 sequence: CAWSVDLKETQYF. In DNA, the CDR3 is TGTGCCTGGAGTGTAGATCTGAAAGAGACCCAGTACTTC. The full variable domain, in which reference TRBV30 and TRBJ2-5 provide the parts outside the CDR3, is SQTIHQWPATLVQPVGSPLSLECTVEGTSNPNLYWYRQAAGRGLQLLFYSVGIGQISSEVPQNLSASRPQDRQFILSSKKLLLSDSGFYLCAWSVDLKETQYFGPGTRLLVL.

As concerns this clone: The sample holds other DNA sequences that translate to the same CDR3. The chain uses TRBV29-1 and TRBJ1-2, with D maybe TRBD1 (5 bases). Germline V gives CDR1 SQVTM, CDR2 ANQGSEA. V lost 6 bases and J 8 bases, leaving 10 bases between the germline ends. The CDR3 has 10 residues. The DNA for the CDR3 is TGCAGCGTCGATCGGGACGGCTACACCTTC. It translates to CSVDRDGYTF.

The V and J genes are TRBV28 and TRBJ1-5; possible D gene TRBD1, 5 bases. With 5 bases removed from V and 0 bases from J, the gap between germline ends came to 17 bases. In germline, CDR1 is MDHEN, CDR2 SYDVKM. The length of the CDR3 is 17 residues. The CDR3 bases are TGTGCCAGCAGTCCACAGGTTTCTCATTATAGCAATCAGCCCCAGCATTTT. It codes for CASSPQVSHYSNQPQHF.

This clone is a singleton in its sample. This chain connects TRBV9 to TRBJ1-4; TRBD1 is a possible D gene (5 bases). CDR1 and CDR2 from the germline V gene are SGDLS and YYNGEE. Trimming left V 2 bases short and J 7 bases short, with 12 bases between. This CDR3 spans 14 amino acids. CDR3 coding DNA: TGTGCCAGCAGCGTCCGGGACCGGGGTGAAAAACTGTTTTTT. Amino acids: CASSVRDRGEKLFF.

The chain has TRBV6-5 and TRBJ2-1, with 9 bases identical to TRBD1. This CDR3 spans 14 amino acids. V lost 6 bases to trimming and J lost 4 bases; unmatched junction nucleotides: 4. Germline loops: CDR1 MNHEY, CDR2 SVGAGI. CDR3 in DNA: TGTGCCAGCAGGAACAGGGGGCAATACAATGAGCAGTTCTTC. This codes for CASRNRGQYNEQFF.

A word on this clone: Different DNA sequences within this sample yield the same CDR3. The V and J genes are TRBV5-1 and TRBJ1-2; a weak D match, TRBD1 (5 bases). The germline CDR1 and CDR2 sequences are SGHRS and YFSETQ. Trimming took 0 bases from V and 3 from J, leaving 9 bases between them. The CDR3 is made up of 14 amino acids. CDR3 residues: CASSLDQGDYGYTF. In nucleotides, the CDR3 is TGCGCCAGCAGCTTGGATCAGGGCGACTATGGCTACACCTTC.

This chain connects TRBV2 to TRBJ1-2; D is unresolved. Looked up from germline, CDR1 is SNHLY and CDR2 is FYNNEI. The CDR3 is made up of 11 amino acids. Deletions cut 6 bases from V and 8 bases from J, with 10 bases between. The CDR3 nucleotides read TGTGCCAGCAGGGCGGGGTGGGGCTACACCTTC. Its translation is CASRAGWGYTF.